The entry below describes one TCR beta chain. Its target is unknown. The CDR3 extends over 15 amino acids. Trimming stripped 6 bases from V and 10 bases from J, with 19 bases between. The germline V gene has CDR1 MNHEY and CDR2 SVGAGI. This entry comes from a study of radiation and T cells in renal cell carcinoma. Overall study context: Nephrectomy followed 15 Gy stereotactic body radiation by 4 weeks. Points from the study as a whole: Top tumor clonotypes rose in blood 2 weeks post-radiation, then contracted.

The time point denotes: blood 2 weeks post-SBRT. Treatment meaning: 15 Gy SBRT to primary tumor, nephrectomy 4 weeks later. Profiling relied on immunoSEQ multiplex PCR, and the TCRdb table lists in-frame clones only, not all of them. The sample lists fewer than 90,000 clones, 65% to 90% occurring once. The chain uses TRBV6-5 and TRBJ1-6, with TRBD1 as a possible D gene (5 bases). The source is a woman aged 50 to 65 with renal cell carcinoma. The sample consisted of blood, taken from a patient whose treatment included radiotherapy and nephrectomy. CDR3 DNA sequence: TGTGCCAGCAGCCGCTTAGGAGGGGTAGAGTCACCCCTCCACTTT. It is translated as CASSRLGGVESPLHF.